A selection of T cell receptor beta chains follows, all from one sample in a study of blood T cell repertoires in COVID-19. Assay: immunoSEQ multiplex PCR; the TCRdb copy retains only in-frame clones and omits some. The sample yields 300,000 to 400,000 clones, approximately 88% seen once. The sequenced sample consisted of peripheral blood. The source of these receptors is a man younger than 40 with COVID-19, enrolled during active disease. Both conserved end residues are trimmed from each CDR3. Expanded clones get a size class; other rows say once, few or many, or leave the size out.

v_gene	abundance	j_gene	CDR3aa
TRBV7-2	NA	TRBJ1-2	ASSPQGRRGYGYT
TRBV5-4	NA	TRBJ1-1	ASSSDRGGGNTEAF
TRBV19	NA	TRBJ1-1	ASSAGQGQAEAF
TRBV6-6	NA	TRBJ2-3	ASSYRGQGGTDTQY
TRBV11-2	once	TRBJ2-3	ASSLETMGTDTQY
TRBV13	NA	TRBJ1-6	ASSLTRGDSPLH
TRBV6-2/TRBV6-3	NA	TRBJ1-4	ASSSTGVREKLF
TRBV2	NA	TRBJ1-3	ASTDRGISGNTIY
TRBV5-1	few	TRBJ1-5	ASSLQGGNQPQH
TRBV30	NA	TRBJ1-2	AWSVRGGQGTTNYGYT
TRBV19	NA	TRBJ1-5	ASSKIDRGDNQPQH